This paragraph covers one T cell receptor beta chain sequence. The PCR template was genomic DNA. A primer set of 30 forward and 13 reverse primers amplified the CDR3. One entry per CDR3 protein, called by TCRdb with MiXCR from the multiplex PCR reads. Of 270,000 or so distinct CDR3 sequences in the sample, approximately 50% were seen once. The data belong to a study of type 1 and type 2 diabetes patients. The germline gives CDR1 KGHDR, CDR2 SFDVKD. V trimming: 5 bases; J trimming: 4 bases; junction bases outside the gene matches: 9. The CDR3 length is 18 residues. The sequenced material came from peripheral blood mononuclear cells (PBMCs). The source of this sequence is a man aged 18-30 years with type 2 diabetes. The rearrangement uses TRBV24-1 and TRBJ2-1; 14 bases are a match to TRBD2. CDR3 sequence (DNA): TGTGCCACCAGTGGAGAGACTAGCGGGAGGGTTGAATACAATGAGCAGTTCTTC. It encodes CATSGETSGRVEYNEQFF.